This entry features one T cell receptor (beta chain) sequence. The antigen it recognizes is unknown. Base qualities are not recorded, but no much larger clone differs from it by a single base. This entry comes from a study of blood T cell repertoires in COVID-19 (dated by TCRdb to 2020 to 2021). About the full investigation: Samples from collaborators originated in the United States, Italy and Spain and spanned both the acute and convalescent phases of COVID-19. Where available, HLA class I and class II types were taken from metadata supplied by the sample provider and were not determined by assay-based typing. Sample metadata almost always included a de-identified subject ID, COVID-19 status, age in years and sex. The prospective study material was composed of cDNA or gDNA derived from T cells, B-cell-depleted T cells, or PBMCs. The samples were drawn from the first 160 participants of the ongoing ImmuneRACE study and from over a thousand subjects provided by 6 global collaborators. The dataset comprised deeply sampled blood TCRbeta repertoires from subjects exposed to, actively infected with, or recovered from COVID-19. The repertoires were released in a freely available public database meant as a resource for research on the immune response to SARS-CoV-2.

The collaborating institutions used their own protocols to collect whole blood in K2EDTA tubes. For TCRbeta analysis, collaborators shipped samples as frozen whole blood, isolated PBMCs, or DNA extracted from either of those sample types. Findings and caveats that apply to the study as a whole: Clinical and demographic metadata were provided uncurated, with the amount varying by source and participant.

From the cysteine up to the phenylalanine, the CDR3 has a length of 15 residues. This entry keeps only the CDR3 DNA: 45 bases, framed from base 1. Here V drops 1 base and J drops 3 bases, and the junction holds 3 bases not matched to any gene. The germline V gene yields SGHAT for CDR1 and FQNNGV for CDR2. TCRbeta CDR3 regions were amplified from genomic DNA using the immunoSEQ Assay, a bias-controlled multiplex PCR. As for how the authors treated the data: The number of nucleated cells in each sample was estimated from the amplification of reference gene primers within the assay. To quantify the absolute abundance of each unique TCRbeta CDR3 rearrangement, sequence reads were collapsed and filtered. For each sample, productive Simpson clonality was calculated as the square root of Simpson's diversity index over productive rearrangements. The immuneACCESS repertoire file appears here via TCRdb, limited to in-frame rearrangements. These files lack a portion of the clones; in checked studies, under half of the deficit traces to unresolved V genes, and the cause of the others is not known. The V and J calls and clone size come from that table; D and trimming were worked out from the DNA. For this sample there are hundreds of thousands of clones; around 87% appear just once. Under 4.5% of the sample is taken by the ten largest.

This sequence was found in a woman aged 45-60 years with active or convalescent COVID-19. The sequenced material came from peripheral blood. The chain couples TRBV11-2 to TRBJ2-1; TRBD2 agrees with 7 junctional bases. At the DNA level, the sequence is TGTGCCAGCAGCTTAGTTTCGGGAGGCTACAATGAGCAGTTCTTC. Its translation reads: CASSLVSGGYNEQFF.